This T cell receptor beta chain was recovered during a study of T cell responses to AZD1222 COVID-19 vaccine. This clone was seen only once. Germline assignment: CDR1 SQVTM and CDR2 ANQGSEA. This CDR3 is built from 14 residues. After removal of 5 bases from V and 3 bases from J, the junction contained 9 bases not matched to a gene. TCRdb keeps only in-frame clones here, not all; method: immunoSEQ multiplex PCR. The sample yields roughly 100,000 clones, more than 85% seen once. The V gene is TRBV29-1, the J gene TRBJ1-1; 7 nucleotides align to TRBD1. The sequencing here drew on peripheral blood, taken on day 0 of AZD1222 vaccination. This clonotype originated in an adult in good health. The DNA of the CDR3 is TGCAGCGTTAGATACAGGGGAGGTCACACTGAAGCTTTCTTT. It specifies CSVRYRGGHTEAFF.